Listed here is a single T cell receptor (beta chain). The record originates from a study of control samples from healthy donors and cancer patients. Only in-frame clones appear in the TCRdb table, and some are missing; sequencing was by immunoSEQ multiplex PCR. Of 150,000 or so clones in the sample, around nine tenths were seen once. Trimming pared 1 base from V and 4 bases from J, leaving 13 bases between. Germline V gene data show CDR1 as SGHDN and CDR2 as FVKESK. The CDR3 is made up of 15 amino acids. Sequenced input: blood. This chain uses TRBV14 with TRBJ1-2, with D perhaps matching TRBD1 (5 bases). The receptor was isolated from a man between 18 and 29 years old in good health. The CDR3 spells CASSQVQGGSYGYTF. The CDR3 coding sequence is TGTGCCAGCAGCCAAGTGCAGGGCGGGAGCTATGGCTACACCTTC.